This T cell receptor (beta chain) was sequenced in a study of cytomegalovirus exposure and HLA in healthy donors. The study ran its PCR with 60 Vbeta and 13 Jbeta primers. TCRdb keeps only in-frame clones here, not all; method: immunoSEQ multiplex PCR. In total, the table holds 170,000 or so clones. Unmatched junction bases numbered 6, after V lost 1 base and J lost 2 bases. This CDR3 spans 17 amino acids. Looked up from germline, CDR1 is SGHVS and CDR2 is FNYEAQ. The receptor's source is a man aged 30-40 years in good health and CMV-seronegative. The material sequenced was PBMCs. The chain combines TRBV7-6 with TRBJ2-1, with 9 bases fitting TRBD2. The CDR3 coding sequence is TGTGCCAGCAGCTTAGGGGCTAGCGGGATCACCTACAATGAGCAGTTCTTC. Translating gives CASSLGASGITYNEQFF.